This T cell receptor (beta chain) was sequenced during a study of T cells after yellow fever vaccination. Study in general: Some fractions had low cell numbers, and these were prepared with SMART-Seq v4 Ultra Low Input.

CDR1 and CDR2 (germline): SGHRS, YFSETQ. The CDR3 spans 13 residues. Trimming shortened V by 4 bases and J by 9 bases, and 14 bases separated the two germline ends. This clonotype is a singleton in its sample. Its specificity is unknown. A process of 5'RACE template switching, which added a universal primer site and UMIs, was used to make TCR cDNA. One entry per CDR3 protein, called by TCRdb with MiXCR from the 5' RACE reads. The table has roughly 500,000 distinct CDR3 sequences, 15% to 20% seen once. Regarding the study as a whole: Repertoires obtained by FACS sorting could include abundant clonotypes that entered as contaminants from the bulk population. Peaking on day 5 versus 15, the secondary response was faster but weaker.

This chain links TRBV5-1 with TRBJ2-1; D is unclear. The material sequenced was PBMCs, taken 15 days after the yellow fever booster vaccination. The receptor comes from a young man who received the YFV17D yellow fever vaccine. The CDR3 sequence: CASSHGSTSEQFF. CDR3 bases: TGCGCCAGCAGCCACGGAAGTACCAGTGAGCAGTTCTTC.